The present TCR beta chain was sequenced within a study of shared clonotypes between healthy human individuals. General study points: Clonotype sharing across donors was expected to vary with sequencing depth. The sharing of 5% to 6.5% of naive CD4 clonotypes was seen across a handful of donors.

As regards this clone: Its antigen is unknown.

This CDR3 spans 18 amino acids. Trimming stripped 1 base from V and 2 bases from J, with 21 bases between. CDR1 and CDR2 (germline): KGHSH, LQKENI. Several immunoSEQ 96-well plates shared each subset's DNA, each plate a replicate. Sorted-subset replicate PCRs used 150 to 200 ng DNA, approximately 33,000 T cell genomes. The repertoire was sequenced with immunoSEQ multiplex PCR; TCRdb's copy has only in-frame clones and lacks some. Of about 2 million clones in the sample, approximately 94% were seen once. Selected positively for CCR7 and CD45RO-negative, naive CD8 cells excluded terminally differentiated effector memory CD45RA+ cells.

The sequence was obtained from a man between 18 and 29 years old in good health. This rearrangement joins TRBV18 to TRBJ2-7; TRBD1 might be the D (7 bases). Sequencing was carried out using naive CD8+ T cells sorted from blood. CDR3 bases: TGTGCCAGCTCACCACTTCACGTTCAGACAGGGACTCCCTACGAGCAGTACTTC. Its translation: CASSPLHVQTGTPYEQYF.